The count of the clone carrying this T cell receptor beta chain is one. Its antigen is as yet unknown. The data were taken from a study of OX40 agonist ivuxolimab in advanced cancers. Study-wide background: Partial responses were achieved by three patients: one hepatocellular carcinoma, two cutaneous melanoma.

This CDR3 comprises 13 residues. The V end was cut by 4 bases, the J end by 5 bases, with 12 bases between. Germline assignment: CDR1 SGHDT and CDR2 YYEEEE. Repertoires were generated with immunoSEQ multiplex PCR, while TCRdb's copy carries only in-frame clones and drops some. The sample yields tens of thousands of clones, about 90% seen once. Broader study findings: Doses of 0.1 to 3.0 mg/kg were accompanied by clonal expansion of CD4+ and CD8+ blood T cells by week 6.

The chain couples TRBV5-6 to TRBJ1-2; TRBD1 might be the D (5 bases). This clonotype originated in an adult with an advanced solid tumor such as melanoma, head and neck, liver or kidney cancer. Sequencing used CD4+ or CD8+ T cells sorted from blood, obtained in a trial of the OX40 agonist ivuxolimab. The DNA for the CDR3 is TGTGCCAGCAGCCGTGGGTCAGGGTATGGCTACACCTTC. Protein: CASSRGSGYGYTF.